This TCR beta chain was retrieved from a study of blood T cells in healthy people across ages. Primers used in a second PCR of roughly 7 to 11 cycles were a sample-barcoded 5' primer and a J-beta primer mix. TCRdb reanalysed the 5' RACE reads using MiXCR and keeps one entry per CDR3 protein. Among about 1.6 million distinct CDR3 sequences, roughly 32% were seen once, and the ten largest hold about 11%. This clonotype was detected only a few times. What was sequenced was blood. The TCR originated in a woman aged 25-40 years in good health.

CDR3 residues: CASSPGLPEQYF. Written as DNA, the CDR3 is TGTGCCAGCTCACCTGGACTCCCCGAGCAGTACTTC. The chain is built from TRBV18 and TRBJ2-7; TRBD2 is a possible D gene (5 bases). In germline, CDR1 is KGHSH, CDR2 LQKENI. Trimming removed 3 bases at V and 6 bases at J, with 9 bases between. The CDR3 has 12 amino acids.